This passage covers 10 T cell receptor beta chains from one sample sequenced in a study of low-dose radiotherapy and immunotherapy resistance in tumors. TRAV- and TRBV-specific primers, spanning alpha and beta chains, primed first-strand cDNA. The PCR that amplified TCRs ran for approximately 20 cycles, relying on a constant-region primer and a V-primer adapter. TCRdb passed the reads through MiXCR, listing each CDR3 protein once. This sample has 60,000 to 90,000 distinct CDR3 sequences, with 31% found just once. Specified time point: before trial treatment. The input for sequencing was PBMCs, taken before treatment. Receptors were obtained from a female donor with ovarian cancer.

By its share, this clonotype is medium-sized. The chain recombines TRBV28 with TRBJ1-1, with D perhaps TRBD1 (5 bases). Germline V gives CDR1 MDHEN, CDR2 SYDVKM. Trimming left V 0 bases short and J 0 bases short, with 8 bases between. The CDR3 is 15 residues long. The CDR3 sequence: CASSLWGLLNTEAFF. In DNA form, the CDR3 reads TGTGCCAGCAGTTTATGGGGACTGCTGAACACTGAAGCTTTCTTT. The variable domain in full, completed from reference TRBV28 and TRBJ1-1, reads DVKVTQSSRYLVKRTGEKVFLECVQDMDHENMFWYRQDPGLGLRLIYFSYDVKMKEKGDIPEGYSVSREKKERFSLILESASTNQTSMYLCASSLWGLLNTEAFFGQGTRLTVV.

Regarding this clonotype: A single base is all that separates this from a far larger clone, so a read error is likely. The chain recombines TRBV29-1 with TRBJ2-1; either TRBD1 or TRBD2 may supply D (5 bases each). CDR3 length equals 12 residues. V was clipped by 3 bases and J by 10 bases, with 13 bases between them. In germline, CDR1 is SQVTM, CDR2 ANQGSEA. Here the CDR3 reads CSVDAGADEQFF. The DNA for the CDR3 is TGCAGCGTTGATGCCGGGGCGGACGAGCAGTTCTTC.

The chain recombines TRBV14 with TRBJ2-1; a weak D match, TRBD1 (6 bases). Germline V CDR1 and CDR2: SGHDN, FVKESK. The CDR3 spans 16 residues. V lost 5 bases and J lost 9, with 23 bases in between. This chain's CDR3 is CASSAHPGQFGIEQFF. The CDR3 coding sequence is TGTGCCAGCAGCGCGCACCCAGGACAGTTCGGGATTGAGCAGTTCTTC.

This clonotype was found a few times. The gene calls are TRBV6-1 and TRBJ2-7; possible D gene TRBD2, 5 bases. The CDR3 consists of 14 residues. Germline CDR1 MNHNS, CDR2 SASEGT. V lost 5 bases, J lost 2 bases, and 13 bases lay in between. CDR3 nucleotide sequence: TGTGCCAGCAGTAGCCGGGATCCCCCCTACGAGCAGTACTTC. Its translation: CASSSRDPPYEQYF.

Ten or more counts support this clonotype. The chain's CDR3 is CSVEFLPGETQYF. In DNA form, the CDR3 reads TGCAGCGTTGAGTTCCTGCCAGGAGAGACCCAGTACTTC. The chain has TRBV29-1 and TRBJ2-5; D is uncertain. V lost 3 bases and J lost 4, with 12 bases in between. CDR1 SQVTM and CDR2 ANQGSEA come from the germline V gene. There are 13 residues in the CDR3.

This clonotype was detected many times. V gene TRBV2 combines with J gene TRBJ1-2; D is unclear. V was shortened by 1 base and J by 8 bases, with 11 bases between the two germline ends. The CDR3 has 13 residues. Germline V CDR1 and CDR2: SNHLY, FYNNEI. This CDR3 reads CASSEGQMGGYTF. For the CDR3, the DNA is TGTGCCAGCAGTGAAGGCCAGATGGGGGGCTACACCTTC.

There are many counts of this clonotype. The V gene is TRBV5-1, the J gene TRBJ2-5; tentatively, D is TRBD2 (5 bases). Looked up from germline, CDR1 is SGHRS and CDR2 is YFSETQ. V was trimmed by 4 bases and J by 5 bases, leaving 24 bases between them. The CDR3 consists of 17 residues. The CDR3, as DNA: TGCGCCAGCAGCCTAGGACGAGGGAAACGGTCTGGGGAGACCCAGTACTTC. This codes for CASSLGRGKRSGETQYF.

In this sample, this clonotype turned up many times. The chain joins TRBV24-1 to TRBJ1-1; D may be TRBD1 (5 bases). V gave up 10 bases and J gave up 1 base, with 15 bases separating them. Germline CDR1 reads KGHDR; CDR2 reads SFDVKD. This CDR3 spans 14 amino acids. DNA for the CDR3: TGTGCCACAAGATCGGGGGGGGAGAACACTGAAGCTTTCTTT. Its translation is CATRSGGENTEAFF.

V and J are TRBV28 and TRBJ1-2; TRBD1 is a possible D gene (6 bases). Germline lookup yields CDR1 MDHEN and CDR2 SYDVKM. This CDR3 has 13 residues. The V end lost 5 bases, the J end lost 3 bases, and 10 bases lay between the germline ends. The CDR3 nucleotides read TGTGCCAGCAGTATGGGACATTACTATGGCTACACCTTC. This gives the protein CASSMGHYYGYTF.

The sample holds many counts of this clonotype. The V gene is TRBV9, the J gene TRBJ2-6, with 8 bases matching TRBD1. V shed 4 bases, J shed 0 bases, and the junction held 9 bases outside the gene matches. The length of the CDR3 is 18 residues. CDR1 and CDR2 from the germline V gene are SGDLS and YYNGEE. CDR3: CASSIRTGMGSGANVLTF. The DNA of the CDR3 is TGTGCCAGCAGCATCCGGACAGGGATGGGCTCTGGGGCCAACGTCCTGACTTTC. Drawing the rest from reference TRBV9 and TRBJ2-6, the complete variable domain is DSGVTQTPKHLITATGQRVTLRCSPRSGDLSVYWYQQSLDQGLQFLIQYYNGEERAKGNILERFSAQQFPDLHSELNLSSLELGDSALYFCASSIRTGMGSGANVLTFGAGSRLTVL.